The next 17 T cell receptor beta chains were all read from a single sample in a study of control samples from healthy donors and cancer patients. Method: immunoSEQ multiplex PCR; TCRdb's copy keeps in-frame clones and lacks some. The sample has some 150,000 clones; nearly 96% are singletons. The specimen was blood. These receptors all come from a woman aged 25 to 39 in good health.

The V gene is TRBV3-1 (or the pseudogene TRBV3-2), the J gene TRBJ2-7; 11 positions match TRBD1. The CDR3 loop spans 17 amino acids. Unmatched junction bases numbered 15, after V lost 5 bases and J lost 6 bases. Germline CDR1 reads LGHDT; CDR2 reads YNNKEL (reference sequence). CDR3 loop: CASSDTYTGTGGGEQYF. CDR3 in DNA: TGTGCCAGCAGCGATACCTATACCGGGACAGGGGGTGGCGAGCAGTACTTC.

The chain couples TRBV7-9 to TRBJ2-3; no reliable D call. V was trimmed by 1 base and J by 1 base, leaving 6 bases between them. The CDR3 is 14 amino acids. CDR1 and CDR2 from the germline V gene are SEHNR and FQNEAQ (reference sequence). DNA for the CDR3: TGTGCCAGCAGCTTAGATCCCCGCACAGATACGCAGTATTTT. Protein sequence: CASSLDPRTDTQYF.

The gene calls are TRBV10-3 and TRBJ1-5, with TRBD1 matching over 11 bases. The CDR3 loop spans 15 amino acids. The germline V gene encodes CDR1 ENHRY and CDR2 SYGVKD. V shed 4 bases and J 6 bases; nucleotides not matched to a gene: 5. The CDR3 loop reads CAISADRGRSQPQHF. DNA for the CDR3: TGTGCCATCAGTGCGGACAGGGGGCGAAGTCAGCCCCAGCATTTT.

The chain recombines TRBV7-6 with TRBJ2-7; 7 nucleotides agree with TRBD2. Looked up from germline, CDR1 is SGHVS and CDR2 is FNYEAQ. V lost 1 base to trimming and J lost 0 bases; unmatched junction nucleotides: 3. CDR3 length equals 15 residues. The CDR3 DNA reads TGTGCCAGCAGCTTAGAAGGCGGGAGCTCCTACGAGCAGTACTTC. Its translation is CASSLEGGSSYEQYF.

V is TRBV19 and J is TRBJ2-4, with a possible D match to TRBD2 (5 bases). The V end was cut by 2 bases, the J end by 12 bases, with 8 bases between. The CDR3 is 11 residues long. Germline CDR1 reads LNHDA; CDR2 reads SQIVND (reference sequence). CDR3 nucleotides: TGTGCCAGTAGTATAAGGGAGACTCAGTACTTC. This sequence encodes CASSIRETQYF.

This chain joins TRBV6-5 and TRBJ2-7; D is uncertain. The V gene's germline CDR1 is MNHEY and CDR2 SVGAGI. V was clipped by 6 bases and J by 5 bases, with 14 bases between them. CDR3 size: 13 residues. This CDR3 is CASRGTRTDEQYF. The CDR3 bases are TGTGCCAGCAGGGGCACACGAACAGACGAGCAGTACTTC.

The chain joins TRBV10-3 to TRBJ2-7, with D unclear. Deletions cut 10 bases from V and 0 bases from J, with 13 bases between. There are 13 residues in the CDR3. Germline-derived CDR1 and CDR2 are ENHRY and SYGVKD. This chain's CDR3 is CATKEEPSYEQYF. For the CDR3, the DNA is TGTGCCACCAAAGAGGAACCCTCCTACGAGCAGTACTTC.

V is TRBV6-5 and J is TRBJ1-2, with TRBD1 as a possible D gene (5 bases). The CDR3 consists of 14 residues. The germline V and J ends were trimmed by 2 bases and 8 bases, with 15 bases remaining between them. Looked up from germline, CDR1 is MNHEY and CDR2 is SVGAGI. In DNA form, the CDR3 reads TGTGCCAGCAGTTACGGGGGGACGGGGAGCGGCTACACCTTC. Amino acids: CASSYGGTGSGYTF.

The V call is TRBV19, the J call TRBJ1-1, with D possibly TRBD1 on 6 matching bases. The CDR3 is 13 residues long. V lost 7 bases and J lost 4, with 13 bases in between. Germline-derived CDR1 and CDR2 are LNHDA and SQIVND (reference sequence). The DNA for the CDR3 is TGTGCCAGTAACAAACAGGGTGGCACTGAAGCTTTCTTT. Its protein is CASNKQGGTEAFF.

This chain joins TRBV19 and TRBJ1-3, with TRBD1 identical over 7 bases. Germline values: CDR1 LNHDA, CDR2 SQIVND (reference sequence). V lost 5 bases and J lost 1; bases outside the gene matches: 5. CDR3 length equals 15 residues. For the CDR3, the DNA is TGTGCCAGTAGTCCCGGGACAGCTTCTGGAAACACCATATATTTT. As protein: CASSPGTASGNTIYF.

The chain joins TRBV18 to TRBJ2-2; D is possibly TRBD2 (7 bases). The germline V and J ends were trimmed by 3 bases and 0 bases, with 14 bases remaining between them. The CDR3 runs 17 residues. The germline V gene encodes CDR1 KGHSH and CDR2 LQKENI. CDR3 amino acids: CASSPPLGGANTGELFF. The DNA of the CDR3 is TGTGCCAGCTCACCCCCCCTAGGGGGGGCGAACACCGGGGAGCTGTTTTTT.

This chain connects TRBV6-5 to TRBJ2-7; 8 bases fit TRBD2. Germline trimming cut 6 bases from V and 4 bases from J; bases unmatched to any gene: 11. This CDR3 region has 15 residues. Germline values: CDR1 MNHEY, CDR2 SVGAGI. In DNA, the CDR3 is TGTGCCAGCAGCCCGGGGGGGCAGGGGAGTTACGAGCAGTACTTC. It yields the protein CASSPGGQGSYEQYF.

This clone was seen a single time. This chain links TRBV6-5 with TRBJ1-1, with 8 bases that match TRBD1. The germline CDR1 and CDR2 sequences are MNHEY and SVGAGI. The CDR3 is made up of 16 amino acids. The ends lost 2 bases at V and 1 base at J; junction bases unmatched: 6. CDR3: CASSYTGGVGNTEAFF. CDR3 DNA: TGTGCCAGCAGTTACACAGGGGGGGTCGGGAACACTGAAGCTTTCTTT.

The CDR3 loop is CASSQGTTSDTQYF. CDR3 coding DNA: TGTGCCAGCAGCCAAGGGACTACCTCCGATACGCAGTATTTT. J is TRBJ2-3 and V is TRBV3-1 (or the pseudogene TRBV3-2); D possibly corresponds to TRBD2 (6 bases). The CDR3 has 14 amino acids. V was cut by 1 base and J by 6 bases, with 11 bases left in between. CDR1 LGHDT and CDR2 YNNKEL come from the germline V gene (reference sequence).

The chain uses TRBV12-3 or TRBV12-4 and TRBJ2-2, with D unresolved. The CDR3 loop spans 11 amino acids. V lost 3 bases and J 4 bases, leaving 0 bases between the germline ends. As DNA, the CDR3 is TGTGCCAGCAGTTTCACCGGGGAGCTGTTTTTT. This codes for CASSFTGELFF.

The CDR3 sequence: CASSQLTGVREAFF. The CDR3 DNA reads TGTGCCAGCAGCCAATTAACAGGGGTTCGGGAAGCTTTCTTT. The chain carries TRBV14 and TRBJ1-1; 7 positions agree with TRBD1. After removal of 2 bases from V and 8 bases from J, the junction contained 8 bases not matched to a gene. Germline loops: CDR1 SGHDN, CDR2 FVKESK. This CDR3 has 14 residues.

The rearrangement links TRBV6-5 to TRBJ2-7; 9 bases match TRBD1. Per germline, CDR1 MNHEY and CDR2 SVGAGI. With 2 bases clipped from V and 4 bases from J, the junction kept 6 bases outside the gene matches. The CDR3 covers 15 residues. In DNA, the CDR3 is TGTGCCAGCAGTTACATTGGGACAGGGAGATACGAGCAGTACTTC. This translates into CASSYIGTGRYEQYF.